The source of this T cell receptor (beta chain) is a study of T cells in Graves' hyperthyroidism and ophthalmopathy (dated by TCRdb to the late 2010s). With regard to the full study: Peripheral blood was sampled at the time of initial diagnosis, prior to any treatment. TCR V-J signatures able to tell the groups apart were searched for in a discovery cohort of approximately 95 patients, of whom roughly 42 had Graves' ophthalmopathy and roughly 58 had stable Graves' hyperthyroidism. An independent validation cohort of around 19 hyperthyroidism patients and 17 patients who later progressed to ophthalmopathy tested prospective prediction of ophthalmopathy. The 90 to 100 discovery patients were randomly split 7:3 into training and test sets. In several Graves' hyperthyroidism patients, the study also compared T-cell repertoires from thyroid tissue with T-cell repertoires from blood. After blood sampling, hyperthyroidism patients were treated with methimazole at a starting dose of 30 mg daily, and ophthalmopathy patients were treated with high-dose intravenous methylprednisolone. The paper describes TCR Vbeta CDR3 sequencing of some 130 peripheral blood samples, made up of some 40 ophthalmopathy patients, roughly 72 hyperthyroidism patients and around 17 progressor patients. Here is what the overall study found, with its caveats: Sample size was not statistically predetermined, and blinding of investigators to group allocation was not performed. In validation, the model predicted progression to ophthalmopathy a median of 6.5 months before onset, with roughly 70% sensitivity and about 72% specificity. A 13 V-J signature model separated ophthalmopathy from stable hyperthyroidism, with just over 85% sensitivity and about 81% specificity in cross-validation and 80%/75% in testing. Most expanded thyroid clonotypes (frequency above 0.001) were also detected in blood, a finding suggesting that blood repertoires may reflect thyroid immune responses.

The TCR beta CDR3 regions were amplified from the RNA transcripts. A first-round RT-PCR of the TCR CDR3 used the HTBI primer set with the Qiagen OneStep RT-PCR kit. The libraries were constructed in a second round of multiplex PCR and then size-selected and purified. Sequencing of the libraries was done on an Illumina HiSeq2000 using paired-end 100 bp reads. On the study's bioinformatics: SOAPnuke was used to process the raw data, removing reads that contained adapters or uncalled bases, had a mean Phred below 15, or lacked an exact match to the constant primer or identifier. High-quality paired reads were merged with COPE v1.2.5, and unique nucleotide sequences were defined as clonotypes. MiTCR v1.1 was used to align the clonotypes against IMGT TRBV, TRBD and TRBJ reference segments. The analysis was restricted to V-J combinations with a frequency above 0.0001, which together covered 98% to 99.2% of the repertoires. The TCS score was defined as F50 (clonal expansion) divided by E x V (chaos), with BLOSUM62-based TCRdist calculated between CDR3 peptides within each V-J. Welch's t-statistics and random forest reduced fewer than 600 V-J features to 10 to 15, which were used in a naive Bayes classifier (R e1071). TCRdb took the public reads, trimmed them with fastp at Q25, ran MiXCR for clone calling and kept in-frame beta chains. Duplicate CDR3 protein sequences are folded into a single record with the most common DNA and genes. TCRdb, rather than the study authors, made the V and J calls. This sample holds 500,000 to 700,000 distinct CDR3 sequences; 16% were observed only once. 18% of the sample rests with the top ten.

This clonotype was observed many times. Its antigen has not been determined. Base qualities are not at hand, and no much larger clone is one base apart. A patient counted as having stable Graves' hyperthyroidism if no progression to ophthalmopathy occurred over 18 months of follow-up. Hyperthyroidism patients were newly diagnosed, with disease duration under 2 months, and aged 18 to 65 years. Exclusion was applied to patients with uncontrolled infections, other autoimmune diseases, pregnancy or lactation. Diagnoses were established on the basis of clinical symptoms, serum thyroxine and TRAb, thyroid ultrasound, and orbital computed tomography. PBMCs were isolated from more than 9 ml of fresh peripheral blood by Ficoll-Paque density gradient centrifugation. Total RNA was extracted with Trizol reagent, and quality was checked on an Agilent 2100 Bioanalyzer. Reading the germline V gene gives CDR1 SGHTA and CDR2 FQGNSA. Here V drops 1 base and J drops 3 bases, and the junction holds 6 bases not matched to any gene. The CDR3 holds 16 amino acids from the cysteine to the phenylalanine. The read is trimmed to its CDR3 DNA, 48 bases read in frame from base 1.

The TCR comes from a woman between 18 and 29 years old with Graves' hyperthyroidism. The material sequenced was blood. The chain uses TRBV7-2 and TRBJ2-1; the junction holds 7 bases that match TRBD2. The CDR3 is CASSLVLATYYNEQFF. The DNA reads as follows: TGTGCCAGCAGCTTAGTACTAGCGACATACTACAATGAGCAGTTCTTC.